The 23 T cell receptor beta chains presented below share a single source sample, sequenced in a study of cytomegalovirus exposure and HLA in healthy donors. The PCR contained 60 Vbeta and 13 Jbeta primers. The protocol was immunoSEQ multiplex PCR, while the TCRdb copy is restricted to in-frame clones and leaves out a portion. This sample has over 100,000 clones, with 60% to 80% found just once. The sequenced sample consisted of PBMCs. These receptors all stem from a male donor in good health and CMV-seronegative.

This sequence joins TRBV5-1 and TRBJ2-7; the match to TRBD1 covers 10 bases. Germline assignment: CDR1 SGHRS and CDR2 YFSETQ. The length of the CDR3 is 15 residues. Trimming took 0 bases from V and 2 from J; bases not matched to a gene: 2. CDR3 nucleotide sequence: TGCGCCAGCAGCTTGGCCGGACAGGGGGCCTACGAGCAGTACTTC. Protein product: CASSLAGQGAYEQYF.

J is TRBJ1-2 and V is TRBV4-1; D may be TRBD1 (6 bases). V lost 1 base and J 7 bases, leaving 16 bases between the germline ends. Germline CDR1 reads MGHRA; CDR2 reads YSYEKL. The CDR3 has 15 amino acids. The CDR3 protein is CASSQGQGGGLGYTF. The CDR3 bases are TGCGCCAGCAGCCAAGGTCAAGGGGGAGGGCTTGGCTACACCTTC.

The chain is built from TRBV6-6 and TRBJ1-1, with D tentatively TRBD1 (6 bases). The CDR3 is 14 amino acids. Looked up from germline, CDR1 is MNHNY and CDR2 is SVGAGI (reference sequence). V was pared by 6 bases and J by 0 bases, with 11 bases between. In nucleotides, the CDR3 is TGTGCCAGCAGGTTACAGGGTATGAACACTGAAGCTTTCTTT. Residues: CASRLQGMNTEAFF.

The chain joins TRBV19 to TRBJ2-7; 10 nucleotides match TRBD2. Germline loops: CDR1 LNHDA, CDR2 SQIVND (reference sequence). There are 14 residues in the CDR3. The V gene end was trimmed by 5 bases and the J gene end by 3 bases; junction bases not matched to a gene: 4. Written as DNA, the CDR3 is TGTGCCAGTAGTTCCTCTAGCGGGAGCTACGAGCAGTACTTC. This gives the protein CASSSSSGSYEQYF.

The chain recombines TRBV19 with TRBJ2-7; 13 nucleotides match TRBD2. V lost 2 bases to trimming and J lost 6 bases; unmatched junction nucleotides: 7. The CDR3 sequence is 16 residues long. Germline values: CDR1 LNHDA, CDR2 SQIVND (reference sequence). The DNA of the CDR3 is TGTGCCAGTAGTATAAAGGGACTAGCGGGATGGAGCGAGCAGTACTTC. This codes for CASSIKGLAGWSEQYF.

This clone was seen once. V gene TRBV2 combines with J gene TRBJ2-7; TRBD2 matches at 10 bases. The CDR3 contains 17 residues. CDR1 is SNHLY, CDR2 FYNNEI, per germline. With V trimmed by 3 bases and J by 6 bases, 14 bases remained unmatched. CDR3 sequence: CASSDILTSGKMSEQYF. The CDR3 DNA is TGTGCCAGCAGTGATATCCTAACTAGCGGGAAAATGAGCGAGCAGTACTTC.

This clone appeared once. The chain uses TRBV30 and TRBJ1-6; D may be TRBD1 (6 bases). The CDR3 covers 14 residues. The ends were cut back, 2 bases at V and 4 bases at J, with 9 bases in the middle. The germline gives CDR1 GTSNPN, CDR2 SVGIG (reference sequence). As DNA, the CDR3 is TGTGCCTGGAGTCCCGACAGGTATAATTCACCCCTCCACTTT. As protein: CAWSPDRYNSPLHF.

This clone turned up a few times. This chain links TRBV6-1 with TRBJ2-1; 8 nucleotides agree with TRBD2. J gave up 1 base and V 3 bases, and 5 bases lay outside the gene matches. CDR1 and CDR2 from the germline V gene are MNHNS and SASEGT. The CDR3 contains 16 residues. The CDR3 loop reads CASSEGPSGSYNEQFF. The CDR3 DNA follows: TGTGCCAGCAGTGAGGGTCCTAGCGGGTCCTACAATGAGCAGTTCTTC.

This clone was seen a few times. The chain employs TRBV27 and TRBJ2-3, with 7 bases that match TRBD2. The CDR3 runs to 13 residues. V lost 3 bases, J lost 3 bases, and 0 bases stayed unmatched. Per germline, CDR1 MNHEY and CDR2 SMNVEV (reference sequence). The CDR3 loop is CASSLGGTDTQYF. CDR3 coding DNA: TGTGCCAGCAGTTTGGGAGGGACAGATACGCAGTATTTT.

In this sample, this clone turned up a few times. The gene calls are TRBV30 and TRBJ2-6, with a possible D match to TRBD2 (5 bases). V lost 6 bases and J lost 0, with 9 bases in between. The CDR3 loop spans 14 amino acids. Germline lookup yields CDR1 GTSNPN and CDR2 SVGIG (reference sequence). This chain's CDR3 is CACPTSSGANVLTF. The CDR3 nucleotides are TGTGCCTGCCCCACTAGCTCTGGGGCCAACGTCCTGACTTTC.

V is TRBV4-3 and J is TRBJ2-1; a weak D match, TRBD2 (7 bases). Trimming pared 3 bases from V and 12 bases from J, leaving 21 bases between. Germline values: CDR1 LGHNA, CDR2 YSLEER. The CDR3 length is 15 residues. The CDR3 region has the DNA TGCGCCAGCAGCCAGGCCCTCGGGGGGCCCCGATCGCAGTTCTTC. This sequence encodes CASSQALGGPRSQFF.

This clone was observed a few times. The chain joins TRBV5-1 to TRBJ1-4; 7 nucleotides agree with TRBD1. Germline CDR1 reads SGHRS; CDR2 reads YFSETQ. Unmatched junction bases numbered 7, after V lost 3 bases and J lost 5 bases. This CDR3 spans 15 amino acids. The CDR3 DNA reads as TGCGCCAGCAGCTCTGGGACAGATGGGAATGAAAAACTGTTTTTT. Translation: CASSSGTDGNEKLFF.

In its sample, this clone was seen a few times. This chain uses TRBV6-1 with TRBJ1-2; 7 bases match TRBD1. The CDR3 runs to 16 residues. Germline V gene lookup returns CDR1 MNHNS and CDR2 SASEGT. Trimming took 3 bases from V and 6 from J; bases not matched to a gene: 13. CDR3 in DNA: TGTGCCAGCAGTGAGACAGGGACCCTTCCCCCTAATGGCTACACCTTC. This translates into CASSETGTLPPNGYTF.

CDR3 amino acids: CASTSDTPNEKLFF. CDR3 DNA: TGTGCCAGTACCTCGGACACCCCCAATGAAAAACTGTTTTTT. The chain couples TRBV19 to TRBJ1-4; weak D call: TRBD1 (5 bases). The CDR3 consists of 14 residues. CDR1 and CDR2 from the germline V gene are LNHDA and SQIVND (reference sequence). The ends were cut back, 7 bases at V and 5 bases at J, with 14 bases in the middle.

The V gene is TRBV2, the J gene TRBJ2-7, with TRBD1 as a possible D gene (5 bases). V was cut by 5 bases and J by 7 bases, with 6 bases left in between. The CDR3 is 10 amino acids. Looked up from germline, CDR1 is SNHLY and CDR2 is FYNNEI. The CDR3 reads CASSNREQYF. The CDR3 region has the DNA TGTGCCAGCAGTAACAGGGAGCAGTACTTC.

This clone occurred a few times. The J gene is TRBJ2-3, the V gene TRBV9; weak D call: TRBD2 (7 bases). This CDR3 is built from 16 residues. CDR1 SGDLS and CDR2 YYNGEE come from the germline V gene. V was shortened by 3 bases and J by 2 bases, with 16 bases between the two germline ends. CDR3 bases: TGTGCCAGCAGCGGGGGGGGCAGGCCCATCACAGATACGCAGTATTTT. Translating it yields CASSGGGRPITDTQYF.

This rearrangement joins TRBV9 to TRBJ1-1; perhaps TRBD1 as D (5 bases). CDR3 size: 15 residues. Germline V gives CDR1 SGDLS, CDR2 YYNGEE. V gave up 0 bases and J gave up 1 base, with 10 bases separating them. The CDR3 coding sequence is TGTGCCAGCAGCGTAGTTATGACAGCGAACACTGAAGCTTTCTTT. Amino acids: CASSVVMTANTEAFF.

This chain uses TRBV5-6 with TRBJ2-5; weak D call: TRBD1 (5 bases). Germline V lookup: CDR1 SGHDT, CDR2 YYEEEE. V was trimmed by 1 base and J by 2 bases, leaving 12 bases between them. This CDR3 has 15 residues. CDR3 DNA sequence: TGTGCCAGCAGCTTGCCCAGGGTAGGGCAAGAGACCCAGTACTTC. Protein: CASSLPRVGQETQYF.

The chain employs TRBV7-2 and TRBJ2-7; no reliable D call. This CDR3 comprises 13 residues. Germline CDR1 reads SGHTA; CDR2 reads FQGNSA. The ends were cut back, 5 bases at V and 5 bases at J, with 13 bases in the middle. CDR3 in DNA: TGTGCCAGCAGCCTCCCGTGGGCCCACGAGCAGTACTTC. Translation gives CASSLPWAHEQYF.

The rearrangement joins TRBV19 to TRBJ1-4, with D tentatively TRBD1 (6 bases). V was clipped by 7 bases and J by 3 bases, with 18 bases between them. Germline loops: CDR1 LNHDA, CDR2 SQIVND (reference sequence). This CDR3 spans 16 amino acids. In DNA form, the CDR3 reads TGTGCCAGTATGGACAGCCTACCCCTGGCTAATGAAAAACTGTTTTTT. It yields the protein CASMDSLPLANEKLFF.

This clone was counted a few times. This rearrangement joins TRBV5-1 to TRBJ1-3, with D possibly being TRBD1 (5 bases). Per germline, CDR1 SGHRS and CDR2 YFSETQ. V was cut by 5 bases and J by 0 bases, with 18 bases left in between. This CDR3 has 17 amino acids. The CDR3 loop is CASRKSGLWVSGNTIYF. The CDR3, as DNA: TGCGCCAGCAGAAAATCAGGGTTGTGGGTCTCTGGAAACACCATATATTTT.

The gene calls are TRBV11-2 and TRBJ2-3; tentative D call: TRBD2 (6 bases). V lost 5 bases and J lost 3, with 18 bases in between. This CDR3 region has 16 residues. Germline lookup yields CDR1 SGHAT and CDR2 FQNNGV. The CDR3 DNA sequence: TGTGCCAGCAGCGCAAGCGCCGGGAGAGGGACAGATACGCAGTATTTT. Protein: CASSASAGRGTDTQYF.

The chain combines TRBV18 with TRBJ2-2, with 9 bases matching TRBD2. The germline CDR1 and CDR2 sequences are KGHSH and LQKENI. The trim removed 2 bases at V and 5 bases at J, leaving 6 bases unmatched. The length of the CDR3 is 16 residues. The CDR3 DNA follows: TGTGCCAGCTCACCAGCCAATGCGGGAGGGACCGGGGAGCTGTTTTTT. It is translated as CASSPANAGGTGELFF.